Each of the 18 T cell receptor beta chains below was sequenced from the same sample in a study of T cell responses to AZD1222 COVID-19 vaccine. Here immunoSEQ multiplex PCR was the method, and the copy in TCRdb shows in-frame clones only, minus some. The table includes some 58,000 clones, 60% to 80% detected once. The sample in question was peripheral blood, obtained 28 days after the second AZD1222 dose. The receptors derive from an adult who received the AZD1222 COVID-19 vaccine.

The chain recombines TRBV19 with TRBJ1-4; TRBD1 aligns across 11 bases. The CDR3 is 17 amino acids. Germline values: CDR1 LNHDA, CDR2 SQIVND (reference sequence). Trimming at V came to 8 bases and at J to 2 bases, leaving 10 bases not matched to a gene. For the CDR3, the DNA is TGTGCCAGTTCACCCGGGACAGGGGGAATCACTAATGAAAAACTGTTTTTT. Protein sequence: CASSPGTGGITNEKLFF.

The rearrangement links TRBV29-1 to TRBJ2-1, with D perhaps TRBD2 (5 bases). CDR1 is SQVTM, CDR2 ANQGSEA, per germline. The CDR3 covers 13 residues. V was cut by 7 bases and J by 5 bases, with 15 bases left in between. CDR3: CSGLAVLHNEQFF. CDR3 nucleotide sequence: TGCAGCGGCCTAGCCGTCTTGCACAATGAGCAGTTCTTC.

V gene TRBV10-2 combines with J gene TRBJ1-5; D ambiguous. The V gene's germline CDR1 is WSHSY and CDR2 SAAADI. This CDR3 spans 14 amino acids. V lost 2 bases and J lost 2, with 7 bases in between. The CDR3 region is CASSERVGNQPQHF. The CDR3 DNA is TGCGCCAGCAGTGAGAGGGTGGGCAATCAGCCCCAGCATTTT.

The chain links TRBV28 to TRBJ1-6; TRBD1 might be the D (5 bases). Between the trimmed V and J ends, which lost 5 bases and 6 bases, there was a span of 11 bases. The CDR3 extends over 14 amino acids. Looked up from germline, CDR1 is MDHEN and CDR2 is SYDVKM. The CDR3 is CASSPRVSNSPLHF. CDR3 nucleotides: TGTGCCAGCAGTCCCAGGGTTTCTAATTCACCCCTCCACTTT.

The rearrangement joins TRBV6-4 to TRBJ2-2, with D perhaps matching TRBD2 (7 bases). Trimming took 3 bases from V and 3 from J, leaving 11 bases between them. CDR1 MRHNA and CDR2 SNTAGT come from the germline V gene. CDR3 length equals 15 residues. The CDR3 DNA is TGTGCCAGCAGTGAAAACGGGGGGCACACCGGGGAGCTGTTTTTT. Its translation: CASSENGGHTGELFF.

The CDR3 protein is CASSLGENTIYF. For the CDR3, the DNA is TGTGCCAGCAGTTTGGGGGAAAACACCATATATTTT. V is TRBV28 and J is TRBJ1-3; a weak D match, TRBD1 (5 bases). V was trimmed by 3 bases and J by 6 bases, leaving 6 bases between them. This CDR3 has 12 residues. The V gene's germline CDR1 is MDHEN and CDR2 SYDVKM.

The chain recombines TRBV18 with TRBJ2-3; 7 bases are a match to TRBD2. V was clipped by 5 bases and J by 3 bases; unmatched bases: 8. Germline loops: CDR1 KGHSH, CDR2 LQKENI. The CDR3 covers 15 residues. The CDR3 loop is CASSAGRGITDTQYF. The CDR3 DNA reads TGTGCCAGCTCAGCAGGGAGGGGTATAACAGATACGCAGTATTTT.

This chain uses TRBV20-1 with TRBJ2-5; D unresolved. Looked up from germline, CDR1 is DFQATT and CDR2 is SNEGSKA (reference sequence). V was trimmed by 0 bases and J by 5 bases, leaving 4 bases between them. The CDR3 runs 11 residues. For the CDR3, the DNA is TGCAGTGCTAGAGATTTGGAGACCCAGTACTTC. Its protein product is CSARDLETQYF.

The rearrangement uses TRBV28 and TRBJ1-5, with D possibly TRBD1 on 6 matching bases. Germline V lookup: CDR1 MDHEN, CDR2 SYDVKM. Trimming took off 5 bases at V and 2 bases at J, with 28 bases between the two ends. The CDR3 is 20 residues long. The DNA of the CDR3 is TGTGCCAGCAGTAGGGCCGCAAGGGGGAGAAACCTCCGGGGCAATCAGCCCCAGCATTTT. Amino acids: CASSRAARGRNLRGNQPQHF.

V usage is TRBV5-6 and J usage is TRBJ2-7; 7 bases map to TRBD1. Germline V gene lookup returns CDR1 SGHDT and CDR2 YYEEEE. The V segment lost 2 bases and the J segment 6 bases; nucleotides outside the gene matches: 8. The CDR3 runs 14 residues. CDR3 DNA: TGTGCCAGCAGCTTACAGGGGATGAGGGCCGAGCAGTACTTC. This sequence encodes CASSLQGMRAEQYF.

This chain links TRBV2 with TRBJ2-1; the match to TRBD1 covers 10 bases. The CDR3 loop spans 15 amino acids. Germline values: CDR1 SNHLY, CDR2 FYNNEI. V lost 5 bases, J lost 4 bases, and 5 bases stayed unmatched. The CDR3 spells CASSSGQGFYNEQFF. The CDR3 DNA reads as TGTGCCAGCAGTTCGGGACAGGGGTTTTACAATGAGCAGTTCTTC.

The rearrangement joins TRBV30 to TRBJ2-2, with TRBD1 as a possible D gene (6 bases). V was shortened by 3 bases and J by 1 base, with 6 bases between the two germline ends. The CDR3 spans 13 residues. Germline V gene lookup returns CDR1 GTSNPN and CDR2 SVGIG (reference sequence). CDR3 nucleotides: TGTGCCTGGAGGGGACAGAACACCGGGGAGCTGTTTTTT. Protein sequence: CAWRGQNTGELFF.

This clone has a single count. The chain recombines TRBV2 with TRBJ2-2; 14 nucleotides match TRBD2. The CDR3 spans 19 residues. The germline gives CDR1 SNHLY, CDR2 FYNNEI. J was trimmed by 3 bases and V by 0 bases; bases with no gene match: 6. The CDR3 protein is CASSEARRGLAGDTGELFF. CDR3 coding DNA: TGTGCCAGCAGTGAAGCGCGGAGGGGACTAGCGGGGGACACCGGGGAGCTGTTTTTT. Filled out from reference TRBV2 and TRBJ2-2, the complete variable domain reads EPEVTQTPSHQVTQMGQEVILRCVPISNHLYFYWYRQILGQKVEFLVSFYNNEISEKSEIFDDQFSVERPDGSNFTLKIRSTKLEDSAMYFCASSEARRGLAGDTGELFFGEGSRLTVL.

V is TRBV19 and J is TRBJ1-2; a weak D match, TRBD1 (6 bases). Germline-derived CDR1 and CDR2 are LNHDA and SQIVND (reference sequence). Trimming took 6 bases from V and 6 from J, leaving 11 bases between them. The CDR3 length is 12 residues. Here the CDR3 reads CASRQGIDGYTF. DNA for the CDR3: TGTGCCAGTAGACAGGGTATAGATGGCTACACCTTC.

This clone was observed a few times. As DNA, the CDR3 is TGTGCCAGCAGCTTAAATAGCGGGGCGGGGGAGACCCAGTACTTC. Encoded protein: CASSLNSGAGETQYF. The genes are TRBV7-2 and TRBJ2-5; 8 nucleotides agree with TRBD2. The V and J ends lost 2 bases and 5 bases, in that order; junction bases with no gene match: 7. Germline V gene data show CDR1 as SGHTA and CDR2 as FQGNSA. The CDR3 contains 15 residues.

V and J are TRBV6-5 and TRBJ2-1; 7 nucleotides agree with TRBD1. The CDR3 runs to 13 residues. V shed 4 bases, J shed 7 bases, and the junction held 4 bases outside the gene matches. Germline CDR1 is MNHEY and CDR2 is SVGAGI. CDR3 sequence reads: CASSFRQGNEQFF. The CDR3 DNA follows: TGTGCCAGCAGTTTCCGACAGGGAAATGAGCAGTTCTTC.

The chain employs TRBV5-1 and TRBJ1-1, with a possible D match to TRBD1 (6 bases). This CDR3 region has 14 residues. Trimming shortened V by 3 bases and J by 2 bases, and 11 bases separated the two germline ends. The germline CDR1 and CDR2 sequences are SGHRS and YFSETQ. The CDR3 spells CASSSGVGNTEAFF. For the CDR3, the DNA is TGCGCCAGCAGCTCAGGGGTGGGAAACACTGAAGCTTTCTTT.

This chain links TRBV5-5 with TRBJ1-5; no clear D gene. Germline values: CDR1 SGHKS, CDR2 YYEKEE (reference sequence). V shed 4 bases and J shed 2 bases, with 13 bases lying between them. This CDR3 has 15 amino acids. CDR3 amino acids: CASSPSPGRNQPQHF. The CDR3, as DNA: TGTGCCAGCAGCCCCAGTCCTGGGCGCAATCAGCCCCAGCATTTT.